Presented here are 6 T cell receptor beta chains from one specimen sequenced in a study of radiotherapy plus CTLA-4 blockade in lung cancer. This table comes from immunoSEQ multiplex PCR, and its TCRdb copy is limited to in-frame clones, with some not included. The profile shows about 94,000 clones, roughly 80% of them singletons. The sequencing here drew on peripheral blood, taken from a patient treated with radiotherapy plus ipilimumab. These TCRs come from a human donor with non-small cell lung cancer that progressed on radiotherapy plus ipilimumab.

The chain combines TRBV9 with TRBJ2-1; D is unresolved. Trimming took off 3 bases at V and 12 bases at J, with 16 bases between the two ends. Germline loops: CDR1 SGDLS, CDR2 YYNGEE. This CDR3 has 13 amino acids. Here the CDR3 reads CASSGDLAPVQFF. The CDR3 coding sequence is TGTGCCAGCAGCGGGGATTTAGCTCCTGTGCAGTTCTTC. The full variable domain, rest sourced from reference TRBV9 and TRBJ2-1, is DSGVTQTPKHLITATGQRVTLRCSPRSGDLSVYWYQQSLDQGLQFLIQYYNGEERAKGNILERFSAQQFPDLHSELNLSSLELGDSALYFCASSGDLAPVQFFGPGTRLTVL.

The rearrangement links TRBV5-1 to TRBJ2-5; D possibly uses TRBD1 or TRBD2 (5 bases each). Germline V lookup: CDR1 SGHRS, CDR2 YFSETQ. The CDR3 totals 16 residues. Between the trimmed V and J ends, which lost 1 base and 3 bases, there was a span of 16 bases. In DNA form, the CDR3 reads TGCGCCAGCAGCTTGAACAGGTTAGGGACCGAAGAGACCCAGTACTTC. It translates to CASSLNRLGTEETQYF.

The chain has TRBV27 and TRBJ2-2; D is unresolved. Between the trimmed V and J ends, which lost 3 bases and 0 bases, there was a span of 8 bases. The germline CDR1 and CDR2 sequences are MNHEY and SMNVEV (reference sequence). The CDR3 has 15 amino acids. CDR3: CASSLWTSNTGELFF. The CDR3 DNA sequence: TGTGCCAGCAGTTTGTGGACCTCGAACACCGGGGAGCTGTTTTTT.

The CDR3 sequence: CASTLILGGRGNEKLFF. The CDR3 DNA sequence: TGCGCCAGCACCCTTATTCTCGGGGGGAGAGGGAATGAAAAACTGTTTTTT. The chain links TRBV4-1 to TRBJ1-4; tentatively, D is TRBD1 (5 bases). Trimming cost V 7 bases and J 5 bases, with 23 bases left between them. Germline CDR1 reads MGHRA; CDR2 reads YSYEKL. CDR3 length: 17 amino acids.

The chain employs TRBV7-2 and TRBJ1-1, with a tentative D call TRBD1 (6 bases). V was trimmed by 5 bases and J by 4 bases, leaving 14 bases between them. Germline V lookup: CDR1 SGHTA, CDR2 FQGNSA. The CDR3 totals 14 residues. This CDR3 reads CASSPTTGSTEAFF. CDR3 sequence (DNA): TGTGCCAGCAGCCCTACCACAGGGAGCACTGAAGCTTTCTTT.

This clone was seen once. The V gene is TRBV4-2, the J gene TRBJ2-7; D unclear. Germline CDR1 reads LGHNA; CDR2 reads YNFKEQ. With 1 base removed from V and 3 bases from J, the gap between germline ends came to 10 bases. The CDR3 is 14 residues long. CDR3 sequence reads: CASSQGVGYYEQYF. CDR3 nucleotide sequence: TGTGCCAGCAGCCAAGGAGTCGGTTACTACGAGCAGTACTTC.